The 21 T cell receptor beta chains given below trace back to one sample, sequenced in a study of blood T cell repertoires in COVID-19. Libraries were prepared by immunoSEQ multiplex PCR; TCRdb keeps only in-frame clonotypes and omits some of them. This sample has roughly 100,000 clones, with roughly 87% found just once. Input material: peripheral blood. Receptor source: a human donor in a cohort sampled during active COVID-19.

This chain joins TRBV2 and TRBJ2-5; 9 bases are shared with TRBD2. Germline V lookup: CDR1 SNHLY, CDR2 FYNNEI. After removal of 2 bases from V and 3 bases from J, the junction contained 13 bases not matched to a gene. This CDR3 has 18 residues. This chain's CDR3 is CASSEYVSGGGAEETQYF. The CDR3 DNA is TGTGCCAGCAGTGAATACGTTTCTGGCGGGGGGGCCGAAGAGACCCAGTACTTC.

The genes are TRBV27 and TRBJ2-3; TRBD2 aligns across 14 bases. V shed 0 bases, J shed 8 bases, and the junction held 7 bases outside the gene matches. CDR1 is MNHEY, CDR2 SMNVEV, per germline (reference sequence). The CDR3 extends over 17 amino acids. CDR3 protein: CASSLSRLAGGPGTQYF. In DNA, the CDR3 is TGTGCCAGCAGTTTATCCCGACTAGCGGGGGGGCCAGGTACGCAGTATTTT.

V and J are TRBV5-8 and TRBJ2-1; 8 positions match TRBD2. Germline CDR1 SGHTS, CDR2 YDEGEE. The CDR3 runs 20 residues. V lost 0 bases and J lost 1; bases outside the gene matches: 15. The CDR3 DNA reads TGTGCCAGCAGCTTGGCCGTCGTTGGTAGCGGGACCTCTTCCTACAATGAGCAGTTCTTC. As protein: CASSLAVVGSGTSSYNEQFF. The full variable domain, with the rest looked up from reference TRBV5-8 and TRBJ2-1, is EAGVTQSPTHLIKTRGQQATLRCSPISGHTSVYWYQQALGLGLQFLLWYDEGEERNRGNFPPRFSGRQFPNYSSELNVNALELEDSALYLCASSLAVVGSGTSSYNEQFFGPGTRLTVL.

A single count supports this clone. The CDR3 is CASSLGSGGPRHTDTQYF. The CDR3 nucleotides read TGCGCCAGCAGCTTAGGGAGCGGGGGGCCCCGCCACACAGATACGCAGTATTTT. V and J are TRBV5-1 and TRBJ2-3; 9 bases agree with TRBD2. The CDR3 has 18 amino acids. Looked up from germline, CDR1 is SGHRS and CDR2 is YFSETQ. The J segment lost 2 bases and the V segment lost 2 bases, leaving 12 bases of the junction unmatched.

The chain joins TRBV5-1 to TRBJ1-5; TRBD1 is a possible D gene (5 bases). The CDR3 runs to 14 residues. The ends were cut back, 0 bases at V and 6 bases at J, with 10 bases in the middle. Germline CDR1 SGHRS, CDR2 YFSETQ. CDR3 amino acids: CASSLAGEFQPQHF. CDR3 DNA sequence: TGCGCCAGCAGCTTGGCGGGGGAATTTCAGCCCCAGCATTTT.

This chain links TRBV15 with TRBJ2-7, with 7 bases that match TRBD1. After removal of 6 bases from V and 2 bases from J, the junction contained 7 bases not matched to a gene. CDR3 length equals 14 residues. Germline V gives CDR1 LNHNV, CDR2 YYDKDF (reference sequence). The CDR3 loop reads CATSDRVRTYEQYF. The DNA of the CDR3 is TGTGCCACCAGTGACAGGGTGCGGACCTACGAGCAGTACTTC.

This clone showed up just once. This rearrangement joins TRBV3-1 (or the pseudogene TRBV3-2) to TRBJ1-1; D uncertain. Germline values: CDR1 LGHDT, CDR2 YNNKEL (reference sequence). The CDR3 totals 12 residues. Trimming left V 5 bases short and J 4 bases short, with 8 bases between. Here the CDR3 DNA reads TGTGCCAGCAGCGTGCGGAGCACTGAAGCTTTCTTT. It encodes CASSVRSTEAFF.

The table lists this clone with many counts. The chain is built from TRBV5-1 and TRBJ2-2; D perhaps matches TRBD2 (6 bases). The germline CDR1 and CDR2 sequences are SGHRS and YFSETQ. Trimming cost V 0 bases and J 3 bases, with 6 bases left between them. The CDR3 runs to 14 residues. CDR3 in DNA: TGCGCCAGCAGCTTGGCGGGGGACACCGGGGAGCTGTTTTTT. Its protein product is CASSLAGDTGELFF.

This chain uses TRBV30 with TRBJ1-2; 8 nucleotides match TRBD1. In germline, CDR1 is GTSNPN, CDR2 SVGIG (reference sequence). The CDR3 loop spans 11 amino acids. The ends lost 5 bases at V and 7 bases at J; junction bases unmatched: 3. As DNA, the CDR3 is TGTGCCTGGGAGACAGGGGTTGGCTACACCTTC. Protein product: CAWETGVGYTF.

The chain combines TRBV5-6 with TRBJ2-7; the match to TRBD1 covers 10 bases. J gave up 5 bases and V 3 bases, and 2 bases lay outside the gene matches. Looked up from germline, CDR1 is SGHDT and CDR2 is YYEEEE. The CDR3 runs 13 residues. In nucleotides, the CDR3 is TGTGCCAGCAGCTGGGGGACAGGGGACGAGCAGTACTTC. Its protein is CASSWGTGDEQYF.

The J gene is TRBJ2-2, the V gene TRBV5-1; 8 nucleotides align to TRBD1. In germline, CDR1 is SGHRS, CDR2 YFSETQ. The CDR3 runs to 14 residues. The V segment lost 4 bases and the J segment 4 bases; nucleotides outside the gene matches: 3. The CDR3 loop reads CASSEQGVTGELFF. CDR3 nucleotides: TGCGCCAGCAGCGAACAGGGGGTCACCGGGGAGCTGTTTTTT.

This chain connects TRBV4-1 to TRBJ1-5; 8 bases agree with TRBD1. The CDR3 covers 15 residues. Germline V gene data show CDR1 as MGHRA and CDR2 as YSYEKL. J was trimmed by 2 bases and V by 5 bases; bases with no gene match: 5. The CDR3 DNA reads TGCGCCAGCAGCTTCGACAGGGGCGGCAATCAGCCCCAGCATTTT. As protein: CASSFDRGGNQPQHF.

This sequence joins TRBV7-9 and TRBJ1-1, with D unclear. The germline gives CDR1 SEHNR, CDR2 FQNEAQ (reference sequence). This CDR3 has 13 residues. V was trimmed by 3 bases and J by 1 base, leaving 6 bases between them. The CDR3 nucleotides are TGTGCCAGCAGCTTTGGAGAGAACACTGAAGCTTTCTTT. The encoded protein is CASSFGENTEAFF.

The gene calls are TRBV24-1 and TRBJ2-1; weak D call: TRBD1 (6 bases). The germline gives CDR1 KGHDR, CDR2 SFDVKD. V gave up 3 bases and J gave up 7 bases, with 15 bases separating them. The CDR3 loop spans 15 amino acids. CDR3 sequence (DNA): TGTGCCACCAGTGATCGGACAGAATTCGTAAATGAGCAGTTCTTC. Translated: CATSDRTEFVNEQFF.

The gene calls are TRBV29-1 and TRBJ2-7, with TRBD2 matching over 9 bases. After removal of 4 bases from V and 4 bases from J, the junction contained 11 bases not matched to a gene. The CDR3 consists of 15 residues. Germline-derived CDR1 and CDR2 are SQVTM and ANQGSEA. CDR3 nucleotides: TGCAGCGTTGTGGGGGGTCTGACTAGCGGTTACGAGCAGTACTTC. It codes for CSVVGGLTSGYEQYF.

This clone was detected a few times. The rearrangement links TRBV5-1 to TRBJ1-6; 9 nucleotides match TRBD1. Germline V gene data show CDR1 as SGHRS and CDR2 as YFSETQ. This CDR3 has 16 residues. Trimming cost V 1 base and J 8 bases; bases outside gene matches: 7. The CDR3 sequence is CASSLSRDRDDSPLHF. In DNA, the CDR3 is TGCGCCAGCAGCTTGTCGAGGGACAGGGATGATTCACCCCTCCACTTT.

V usage is TRBV10-3 and J usage is TRBJ2-5; D not certain. Trimming shortened V by 9 bases and J by 6 bases, and 11 bases separated the two germline ends. The germline V gene encodes CDR1 ENHRY and CDR2 SYGVKD. CDR3 size: 11 residues. In DNA form, the CDR3 reads TGTGCCATAAGGAGTACCCAGACCCAGTACTTC. The encoded protein is CAIRSTQTQYF.

The chain joins TRBV5-6 to TRBJ2-1; D is perhaps TRBD2 (6 bases). This CDR3 contains 13 residues. Germline values: CDR1 SGHDT, CDR2 YYEEEE. Trimming removed 3 bases from V and 5 bases from J, with 9 bases in between. CDR3 DNA sequence: TGTGCCAGCAGCTACGGGGGTAACAATGAGCAGTTCTTC. Translating gives CASSYGGNNEQFF.

This chain joins TRBV5-4 and TRBJ2-2; TRBD2 matches at 9 bases. With V trimmed by 3 bases and J by 7 bases, 10 bases remained unmatched. This CDR3 contains 16 residues. Looked up from germline, CDR1 is SGHNT and CDR2 is YYREEE (reference sequence). The CDR3 spells CASSSVGGRAIGELFF. In nucleotides, the CDR3 is TGTGCCAGCAGCTCTGTTGGCGGGAGGGCGATCGGGGAGCTGTTTTTT.

The chain recombines TRBV5-1 with TRBJ1-2, with 7 bases that match TRBD1. Trimming cost V 4 bases and J 6 bases; bases outside gene matches: 9. There are 14 residues in the CDR3. The germline CDR1 and CDR2 sequences are SGHRS and YFSETQ. CDR3 sequence (DNA): TGCGCCAGCAGCGAGCTACAGGGGTCGAATGGCTACACCTTC. Its translation: CASSELQGSNGYTF.

This clone has just one count. V usage is TRBV5-8 and J usage is TRBJ1-3; D is perhaps TRBD1 (5 bases). Looked up from germline, CDR1 is SGHTS and CDR2 is YDEGEE. With 3 bases removed from V and 0 bases from J, the gap between germline ends came to 16 bases. The CDR3 sequence is 17 residues long. CDR3 in amino acids: CASSSARETASGNTIYF. The CDR3 DNA is TGTGCCAGCAGCTCCGCCCGAGAGACAGCCTCTGGAAACACCATATATTTT.